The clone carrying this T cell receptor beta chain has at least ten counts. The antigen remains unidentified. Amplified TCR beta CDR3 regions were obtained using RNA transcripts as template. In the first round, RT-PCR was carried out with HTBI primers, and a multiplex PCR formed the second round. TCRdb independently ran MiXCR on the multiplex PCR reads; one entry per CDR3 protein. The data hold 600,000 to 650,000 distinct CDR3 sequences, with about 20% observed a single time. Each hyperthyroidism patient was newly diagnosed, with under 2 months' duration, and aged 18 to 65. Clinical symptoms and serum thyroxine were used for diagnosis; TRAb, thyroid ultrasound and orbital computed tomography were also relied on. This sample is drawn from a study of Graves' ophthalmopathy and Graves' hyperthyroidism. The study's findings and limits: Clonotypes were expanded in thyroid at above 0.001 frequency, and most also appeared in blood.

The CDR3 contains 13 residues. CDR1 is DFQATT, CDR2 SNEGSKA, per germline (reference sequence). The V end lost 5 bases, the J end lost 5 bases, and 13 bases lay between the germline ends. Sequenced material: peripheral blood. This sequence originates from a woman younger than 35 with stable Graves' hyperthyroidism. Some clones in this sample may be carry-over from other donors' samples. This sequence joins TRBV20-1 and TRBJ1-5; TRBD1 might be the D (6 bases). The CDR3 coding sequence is TGCAGTGCTGCCACAGGGTTCTATCAGCCCCAGCATTTT. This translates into CSAATGFYQPQHF.